The 31 T cell receptor beta chains below all came from one sample that was sequenced in a study of blood T cells in healthy people across ages. Then a second PCR, running roughly 7 to 11 cycles, was carried out with a sample-barcoded 5' primer and a J-beta primer mix. In TCRdb, the 5' RACE reads were re-called with MiXCR into one record per CDR3 protein. Altogether more than 1,400,000 distinct CDR3 sequences are present, approximately 40% being singletons, with the ten largest covering 7.9%. The specimen was blood. These receptors were taken from a woman aged 18-35 years in good health.

The V and J genes are TRBV5-5 and TRBJ2-5, with D perhaps matching TRBD2 (5 bases). Trimming shortened V by 5 bases and J by 4 bases, and 21 bases separated the two germline ends. Germline V gene lookup returns CDR1 SGHKS and CDR2 YYEKEE (reference sequence). The CDR3 sequence is 16 residues long. The CDR3 protein is CASRSGPGAVAETQYF. Here the CDR3 DNA reads TGTGCCAGCAGATCGGGCCCTGGAGCGGTGGCAGAGACCCAGTACTTC.

The V and J genes are TRBV12-3 or TRBV12-4 and TRBJ1-1; tentatively, D is TRBD1 (6 bases). The germline V and J ends were trimmed by 3 bases and 5 bases, with 13 bases remaining between them. CDR3 length: 14 residues. The CDR3 nucleotides read TGTGCCAGCAGTTTCAAAGGGGGTGGAACTGAAGCTTTCTTT. It specifies CASSFKGGGTEAFF.

Concerning this clonotype: One base away lies a much larger clone, so this may be a sequencing read error. The chain employs TRBV5-6 and TRBJ2-5; D call uncertain. Per the germline V gene, CDR1 is SGHDT and CDR2 is YYEEEE. CDR3 length equals 13 residues. CDR3 nucleotides: TGTGCCAGCGGCTTCCCCATGTCAGAGACCCAGTACTTC. This gives the protein CASGFPMSETQYF.

This chain connects TRBV28 to TRBJ1-2; unclear D gene. The CDR3 is made up of 12 amino acids. CDR1 and CDR2 (germline): MDHEN, SYDVKM. V was clipped by 3 bases and J by 8 bases, with 10 bases between them. The CDR3 bases are TGTGCCAGCAGTTTTCTGGGCCGCGGCTACACCTTC. Its protein product is CASSFLGRGYTF.

V is TRBV14 and J is TRBJ1-2; D is uncertain. CDR1 and CDR2 from the germline V gene are SGHDN and FVKESK. This CDR3 comprises 14 residues. Trimming shortened V by 0 bases and J by 2 bases, and 7 bases separated the two germline ends. The CDR3 region is CASSQDTMNYGYTF. The CDR3 coding sequence is TGTGCCAGCAGCCAAGACACGATGAACTATGGCTACACCTTC.

This clonotype appeared a few times. For the CDR3, the DNA is TGTGCCAGCAGCTTACAGCGGGAGTACACAGATACGCAGTATTTT. It translates to CASSLQREYTDTQYF. This sequence joins TRBV7-2 and TRBJ2-3; 8 bases fit TRBD2. The V gene's germline CDR1 is SGHTA and CDR2 FQGNSA. There are 15 residues in the CDR3. V was pared by 2 bases and J by 2 bases, with 3 bases of the junction left unmatched.

With respect to this clonotype: One end of the junction is discordant with germline, which a read error may explain. The chain couples TRBV3-1 to TRBJ2-3; D possibly corresponds to TRBD1 (6 bases). In germline, CDR1 is LGHDT, CDR2 YNNKEL (reference sequence). CDR3 size: 15 residues. CDR3 nucleotides: TGTGCCGGCAGCCAAAGGGGGACGGTTAAGGACACGCAGTATTTT. This codes for CAGSQRGTVKDTQYF.

CDR3 protein: CASSFTGTVEFRNTGELFF. In DNA, the CDR3 is TGCGCCAGCAGCTTTACCGGGACAGTCGAATTCCGCAACACCGGGGAGCTGTTTTTT. The chain has TRBV5-1 and TRBJ2-2, with 7 bases identical to TRBD1. The length of the CDR3 is 19 residues. Looked up from germline, CDR1 is SGHRS and CDR2 is YFSETQ. V shed 2 bases, J shed 2 bases, and the junction held 15 bases outside the gene matches.

The rearrangement joins TRBV20-1 to TRBJ2-3; 12 bases match TRBD1. The CDR3 totals 14 residues. Looked up from germline, CDR1 is DFQATT and CDR2 is SNEGSKA (reference sequence). The V segment lost 6 bases and the J segment 7 bases; nucleotides outside the gene matches: 8. CDR3 amino acids: CSARDRGLANTQYF. The CDR3 DNA reads as TGCAGTGCGAGGGACAGGGGGCTGGCAAATACGCAGTATTTT.

This clonotype has a handful of counts. V is TRBV2 and J is TRBJ1-5, with D uncertain. CDR3 size: 13 residues. Germline V CDR1 and CDR2: SNHLY, FYNNEI. V lost 8 bases, J lost 0 bases, and 8 bases lay in between. CDR3 DNA: TGTGCCAGCTGGGGATATAGCAATCAGCCCCAGCATTTT. Protein: CASWGYSNQPQHF.

The V gene is TRBV20-1, the J gene TRBJ2-1, with a tentative D call TRBD2 (5 bases). Germline loops: CDR1 DFQATT, CDR2 SNEGSKA (reference sequence). The CDR3 is 15 residues long. V was cut by 6 bases and J by 6 bases, with 21 bases left in between. CDR3 DNA sequence: TGCAGTGCCTACCCTTCTGGGAGAGGTTGCAATGAGCAGTTCTTC. Amino acids: CSAYPSGRGCNEQFF.

This clonotype appeared a few times. The CDR3 DNA sequence: TGTGCCAGCAGATCTAGCGGGAGCACCTACGAGCAGTACTTC. Protein product: CASRSSGSTYEQYF. The chain employs TRBV14 and TRBJ2-7, with 10 bases identical to TRBD2. Germline CDR1 is SGHDN and CDR2 is FVKESK. V shed 6 bases and J 2 bases; nucleotides not matched to a gene: 4. The CDR3 sequence is 14 residues long. Together with reference TRBV14 and TRBJ2-7, the CDR3 gives the full variable domain: EAGVTQFPSHSVIEKGQTVTLRCDPISGHDNLYWYRRVMGKEIKFLLHFVKESKQDESGMPNNRFLAERTGGTYSTLKVQPAELEDSGVYFCASRSSGSTYEQYFGPGTRLTVT.

This clonotype was counted a single time. The chain carries TRBV7-2 and TRBJ1-5; D gene ambiguous. Deletions cut 2 bases from V and 2 bases from J, with 19 bases between. CDR3 length equals 18 residues. Germline values: CDR1 SGHTA, CDR2 FQGNSA. This CDR3 reads CASSLTPGTTHGNQPQHF. The DNA for the CDR3 is TGTGCCAGCAGCTTAACGCCCGGTACGACACATGGCAATCAGCCCCAGCATTTT.

This chain joins TRBV4-2 and TRBJ2-3, with 10 bases identical to TRBD2. The CDR3 has 15 residues. Germline V CDR1 and CDR2: LGHNA, YNFKEQ. With V trimmed by 1 base and J by 8 bases, 6 bases remained unmatched. CDR3 sequence: CASSQGPAGGPTQYF. DNA of the CDR3: TGTGCCAGCAGCCAAGGTCCAGCGGGGGGGCCTACGCAGTATTTT.

J is TRBJ1-6 and V is TRBV20-1, with D unresolved. V was cut by 2 bases and J by 0 bases, with 8 bases left in between. CDR3 length: 15 residues. Germline-derived CDR1 and CDR2 are DFQATT and SNEGSKA (reference sequence). The CDR3 is CSARPADSYNSPLHF. CDR3 nucleotide sequence: TGCAGTGCTAGACCCGCAGACTCCTATAATTCACCCCTCCACTTT.

The rearrangement links TRBV20-1 to TRBJ2-1, with 9 nucleotides matching TRBD2. V shed 4 bases, J shed 9 bases, and the junction held 10 bases outside the gene matches. This CDR3 is built from 14 residues. Germline loops: CDR1 DFQATT, CDR2 SNEGSKA (reference sequence). CDR3 loop: CSATPGLAPVEQFF. CDR3 nucleotide sequence: TGCAGTGCTACCCCGGGACTAGCCCCCGTTGAGCAGTTCTTC.

V is TRBV2 and J is TRBJ2-7; D is unclear. The CDR3 spans 15 residues. The germline V and J ends were trimmed by 1 base and 2 bases, with 12 bases remaining between them. Germline CDR1 reads SNHLY; CDR2 reads FYNNEI. The CDR3: CASSEVWVTTYEQYF. The CDR3 coding sequence is TGTGCCAGCAGTGAAGTATGGGTCACAACCTACGAGCAGTACTTC.

This clonotype was detected a few times. The J gene is TRBJ2-5, the V gene TRBV3-1; D might be TRBD1 (6 bases). The CDR3 totals 13 residues. Germline V gene lookup returns CDR1 LGHDT and CDR2 YNNKEL (reference sequence). Deletions cut 0 bases from V and 11 bases from J, with 13 bases between. The CDR3 region has the DNA TGTGCCAGCAGCCAAGAGGGGGCGGCTGAGCAGTACTTC. Protein product: CASSQEGAAEQYF.

A note on this clonotype: A read error may produce the germline difference seen at one junction end. This chain joins TRBV6-6 and TRBJ1-1; tentative D call: TRBD1 (5 bases). The CDR3 extends over 15 amino acids. The germline V gene encodes CDR1 MNHNY and CDR2 SVGAGI (reference sequence). The CDR3 DNA reads TGTGTCAGCAGTTACTCGATGGGAGGGGCCCCTGAAGCTTTCTTT. This translates into CVSSYSMGGAPEAFF.

This clonotype was counted a few times. CDR3 DNA: TGTGCCAGCAGCCAAGGGTACGACGCAACGGGGGGCTACACCTTC. It codes for CASSQGYDATGGYTF. This chain uses TRBV4-2 with TRBJ1-2; D not certain. Between the trimmed V and J ends, which lost 1 base and 8 bases, there was a span of 17 bases. The CDR3 spans 15 residues. CDR1 and CDR2 (germline): LGHNA, YNFKEQ.

In this sample, this clonotype turned up a few times. The V call is TRBV25-1, the J call TRBJ2-7; maybe TRBD2 (7 bases). Germline CDR1 and CDR2: MGHDK and SYGVNS. This CDR3 is 16 amino acids long. Trimming removed 3 bases from V and 2 bases from J, with 17 bases in between. CDR3 region: CASSEPGASGTYEQYF. Written as DNA, the CDR3 is TGTGCCAGCAGTGAGCCGGGGGCTAGCGGAACCTACGAGCAGTACTTC.

This chain joins TRBV24-1 and TRBJ2-7; 9 nucleotides line up with TRBD1. Germline V lookup: CDR1 KGHDR, CDR2 SFDVKD. This CDR3 contains 15 residues. Unmatched junction bases numbered 8, after V lost 6 bases and J lost 3 bases. Written as DNA, the CDR3 is TGTGCCACCAGTATAGGCGGGACAGGGCACTACGAGCAGTACTTC. Its translation: CATSIGGTGHYEQYF.

This clonotype was seen a handful of times. V gene TRBV20-1 combines with J gene TRBJ1-6; D may be TRBD1 (5 bases). The CDR3 totals 14 residues. The ends were cut back, 6 bases at V and 6 bases at J, with 15 bases in the middle. Germline V CDR1 and CDR2: DFQATT, SNEGSKA (reference sequence). CDR3 nucleotides: TGCAGTGCCTGGCCCCAGGGATTTAATTCACCCCTCCACTTT. Amino acids: CSAWPQGFNSPLHF.

J is TRBJ1-6 and V is TRBV28, with TRBD1 as a possible D gene (6 bases). The CDR3 is 14 residues long. V was clipped by 10 bases and J by 10 bases, with 20 bases between them. CDR1 is MDHEN and CDR2 is SYDVKM in the germline V gene. The CDR3 coding sequence is TGTGCCACCCGGTTATCGGGACAATCCTCACCCCTCCACTTT. This sequence encodes CATRLSGQSSPLHF.

V is TRBV29-1 and J is TRBJ2-7; 7 nucleotides line up with TRBD2. This CDR3 region has 13 residues. V was pared by 8 bases and J by 2 bases, with 9 bases of the junction left unmatched. CDR1 is SQVTM, CDR2 ANQGSEA, per germline. The CDR3 DNA follows: TGCAGCTCCTGGGAGGGAGTAGCCTACGAGCAGTACTTC. This sequence encodes CSSWEGVAYEQYF.

This rearrangement joins TRBV4-2 to TRBJ1-6; TRBD1 agrees at 9 bases. CDR1 and CDR2 from the germline V gene are LGHNA and YNFKEQ. J was trimmed by 2 bases and V by 0 bases; bases with no gene match: 8. The CDR3 totals 19 residues. CDR3 in DNA: TGTGCCAGCAGCCAAGATTTTGGGGGACAGGGCACCTATAATTCACCCCTCCACTTT. Translation gives CASSQDFGGQGTYNSPLHF.

CDR3 sequence (DNA): TGTGCCAGCAGTTACTTAACCACGGGTACCGCTGAAGCTTTCTTT. Protein product: CASSYLTTGTAEAFF. This chain joins TRBV6-5 and TRBJ1-1, with D hard to call. Between the trimmed V and J ends, which lost 1 base and 6 bases, there was a span of 15 bases. Germline CDR1 is MNHEY and CDR2 is SVGAGI. This CDR3 is built from 15 residues.

This sequence joins TRBV28 and TRBJ2-5; D might be TRBD1 or TRBD2, each matching 5 bases. The DNA end is a closer match to TRBJ2-7, so the J assignment may be wrong. This CDR3 contains 12 residues. Germline V gives CDR1 MDHEN, CDR2 SYDVKM. In DNA form, the CDR3 reads TGTGCCAGCAGTTTCAGGGAGTACGAGCAGTACTTC. Its protein is CASSFREYEQYF.

This clonotype turned up a few times. The CDR3 here is CASSQDPSGFTDTQYF. CDR3 DNA: TGTGCCAGCAGCCAGGATCCTAGCGGCTTCACAGATACGCAGTATTTT. This chain links TRBV4-2 with TRBJ2-3, with 7 bases identical to TRBD2. CDR3 size: 16 residues. V lost 3 bases to trimming and J lost 2 bases; unmatched junction nucleotides: 8. The V gene's germline CDR1 is LGHNA and CDR2 YNFKEQ.

The genes are TRBV7-8 and TRBJ2-7; a weak D match, TRBD1 (6 bases). The CDR3 contains 16 residues. Deletions cut 5 bases from V and 2 bases from J, with 19 bases between. Germline V gene data show CDR1 as SGHVS and CDR2 as FQNEAQ. CDR3 coding DNA: TGTGCCAGCAGCCCAAGACGGGACACCCTGCCCTACGAGCAGTACTTC. This translates into CASSPRRDTLPYEQYF.

This clonotype was observed a handful of times. This chain uses TRBV10-3 with TRBJ2-4, with 8 bases fitting TRBD1. V lost 4 bases to trimming and J lost 5 bases; unmatched junction nucleotides: 13. The germline V gene encodes CDR1 ENHRY and CDR2 SYGVKD. The CDR3 runs to 17 residues. CDR3: CAISAPPTGGGQNIQYF. CDR3 in DNA: TGTGCCATCAGTGCCCCCCCTACAGGGGGAGGCCAAAACATTCAGTACTTC.